The rows below give T cell receptor beta chains drawn from one sample of a study of human T cells and chemical hapten exposure. TCRdb itself ran the RACE reads through MiXCR, one entry per CDR3 protein. The repertoire has some 77,000 distinct CDR3 sequences, 8.5% to 9.5% of them found once; the top ten carry 1.7%. The sample consisted of whole blood. Receptors were obtained from a female donor in good health. Some clones in this sample may be carry-over from other donors' samples. Each CDR3 is given with its conserved first and last residue. A D gene is named only where the DNA matches it firmly. Not all rows give a size; the values are once, few, many and, for expanded clones, a class.

V gene: TRBV28; D gene: .; J gene: TRBJ1-4; clone size: many; CDR3 protein: CAIGSGQLNREKLFF; CDR3 DNA: TGTGCCATCGGATCAGGGCAACTAAATCGTGAAAAACTGTTTTTT
V gene: TRBV7-8; D gene: TRBD1; J gene: TRBJ2-3; clone size: many; CDR3 protein: CASSLEGASTDTQYF; CDR3 DNA: TGTGCCAGCAGCTTAGAGGGGGCTAGCACAGATACGCAGTATTTT
V gene: TRBV24-1; D gene: .; J gene: TRBJ2-5; clone size: many; CDR3 protein: CATSDYGSKYEETQYF; CDR3 DNA: TGTGCCACCAGTGATTACGGCAGCAAGTACGAAGAGACCCAGTACTTC
V gene: TRBV2; D gene: TRBD1; J gene: TRBJ1-5; clone size: .; CDR3 protein: CASRLEDLPTTTGRGNQHQHF; CDR3 DNA: TGTGCCAGCAGATTAGAAGACCTTCCCACGACGACAGGGAGGGGCAATCAGCACCAGCATTTT
V gene: TRBV3-1; D gene: .; J gene: TRBJ1-5; clone size: many; CDR3 protein: CASSQDSGFASQPQHF; CDR3 DNA: TGTGCCAGCAGCCAAGATTCAGGGTTTGCGAGTCAGCCCCAGCATTTT
V gene: TRBV3-1; D gene: TRBD1; J gene: TRBJ1-5; clone size: many; CDR3 protein: CASSQGTGFNQPQHF; CDR3 DNA: TGTGCCAGCAGCCAAGGGACAGGGTTCAATCAGCCCCAGCATTTT
V gene: TRBV6-2/TRBV6-3; D gene: TRBD1; J gene: TRBJ1-5; clone size: .; CDR3 protein: CAISRGNNQPQHF; CDR3 DNA: TGTGCCATTTCCAGGGGGAACAATCAGCCCCAGCATTTT
V gene: TRBV12-3/TRBV12-4; D gene: .; J gene: TRBJ2-7; clone size: few; CDR3 protein: CASTFGVPGHLFEQYF; CDR3 DNA: TGTGCCAGCACCTTCGGGGTTCCGGGACATCTCTTCGAGCAGTACTTC
V gene: TRBV19; D gene: .; J gene: TRBJ2-2; clone size: few; CDR3 protein: CASSNRESESGELFF; CDR3 DNA: TGTGCCAGTAGTAACAGGGAATCTGAGTCCGGGGAGCTGTTTTTT
V gene: TRBV12-3/TRBV12-4; D gene: .; J gene: TRBJ2-7; clone size: few; CDR3 protein: CASSLEDRDYEQYF; CDR3 DNA: TGTGCCAGCAGTTTAGAGGACCGGGACTACGAGCAGTACTTC
V gene: TRBV12-3/TRBV12-4; D gene: TRBD1; J gene: TRBJ1-6; clone size: .; CDR3 protein: CASSPGPGQGGSPLHF; CDR3 DNA: TGTGCCAGCAGCCCCGGGCCGGGACAGGGTGGTTCACCCCTCCACTTT
V gene: TRBV29-1; D gene: .; J gene: TRBJ2-3; clone size: many; CDR3 protein: CSVRGPVAEGSTDTQYF; CDR3 DNA: TGCAGCGTTCGCGGCCCAGTAGCGGAGGGGAGCACAGATACGCAGTATTTT
V gene: TRBV5-1; D gene: .; J gene: TRBJ2-2; clone size: many; CDR3 protein: CASSPLQGNTGELFF; CDR3 DNA: TGCGCCAGCAGCCCGCTACAGGGGAACACCGGGGAGCTGTTTTTT
V gene: TRBV6-1; D gene: .; J gene: TRBJ1-2; clone size: many; CDR3 protein: CAVRSLDLYGYTF; CDR3 DNA: TGTGCCGTACGGTCTCTCGATCTCTATGGCTACACCTTC
V gene: TRBV20-1; D gene: .; J gene: TRBJ2-3; clone size: many; CDR3 protein: CSARPGGSTQYF; CDR3 DNA: TGCAGTGCTAGGCCTGGTGGAAGTACGCAGTATTTT
V gene: TRBV12-3/TRBV12-4; D gene: .; J gene: TRBJ1-1; clone size: few; CDR3 protein: CASSYIAGAEAFF; CDR3 DNA: TGTGCCAGCAGTTATATAGCAGGGGCTGAAGCTTTCTTT
V gene: TRBV1; D gene: .; J gene: TRBJ1-1; clone size: many; CDR3 protein: CTSSQDLQNTEAFF; CDR3 DNA: TGCACCAGCAGCCAAGATCTGCAGAACACTGAAGCTTTCTTT
V gene: TRBV13; D gene: .; J gene: TRBJ1-2; clone size: .; CDR3 protein: CASSLQQLDYTF; CDR3 DNA: TGTGCCAGCAGCTTACAACAACTGGACTACACCTTC
V gene: TRBV18; D gene: TRBD1; J gene: TRBJ1-2; clone size: .; CDR3 protein: CASSPLPPGQGSPNYGYTF; CDR3 DNA: TGTGCCAGCTCACCACTCCCACCCGGACAGGGGTCACCTAACTATGGCTACACCTTC
V gene: TRBV12-3/TRBV12-4; D gene: .; J gene: TRBJ1-5; clone size: few; CDR3 protein: CASSLRDWAVRGGSENQPQHF; CDR3 DNA: TGTGCCAGCAGTTTAAGGGACTGGGCAGTCAGGGGTGGCAGTGAAAATCAGCCCCAGCATTTT
V gene: TRBV5-1; D gene: .; J gene: TRBJ1-6; clone size: many; CDR3 protein: CASSLDERTPLHF; CDR3 DNA: TGCGCCAGCAGCTTGGACGAAAGAACACCCCTCCACTTT
V gene: TRBV7-2; D gene: TRBD2; J gene: TRBJ2-1; clone size: few; CDR3 protein: CASSRYSSGGAWSSEQFF; CDR3 DNA: TGTGCCAGCAGTCGATATTCAAGCGGGGGGGCCTGGTCATCTGAGCAGTTCTTC
V gene: TRBV5-1; D gene: .; J gene: TRBJ2-7; clone size: few; CDR3 protein: CASSLPGFDYEQYF; CDR3 DNA: TGCGCCAGCAGCTTGCCGGGTTTCGACTACGAGCAGTACTTC
V gene: TRBV7-3; D gene: .; J gene: TRBJ1-1; clone size: .; CDR3 protein: CASSAGTEAFF; CDR3 DNA: TGTGCCAGCAGCGCGGGGACTGAAGCTTTCTTT
V gene: TRBV6-2/TRBV6-3; D gene: TRBD1; J gene: TRBJ1-5; clone size: .; CDR3 protein: CASRWTGQGNQPQHF; CDR3 DNA: TGTGCCAGCAGGTGGACGGGACAGGGCAATCAGCCCCAGCATTTT
V gene: TRBV18; D gene: .; J gene: TRBJ1-1; clone size: many; CDR3 protein: CASSHGPQAFF; CDR3 DNA: TGTGCCAGCTCACATGGACCCCAGGCTTTCTTT
V gene: TRBV4-1; D gene: .; J gene: TRBJ1-5; clone size: .; CDR3 protein: CASSQEVGGPGNQPQHF; CDR3 DNA: TGCGCCAGCAGCCAAGAAGTCGGGGGGCCTGGCAATCAGCCCCAGCATTTT
V gene: TRBV6-1; D gene: TRBD1; J gene: TRBJ1-5; clone size: few; CDR3 protein: CASSWTGVGQPQHF; CDR3 DNA: TGTGCCAGCAGCTGGACAGGGGTTGGGCAGCCCCAGCATTTT
V gene: TRBV10-2; D gene: .; J gene: TRBJ1-2; clone size: few; CDR3 protein: CASSDGRTTNYGYTF; CDR3 DNA: TGCGCCAGCAGTGACGGCAGAACCACTAACTATGGCTACACCTTC
V gene: TRBV20-1; D gene: .; J gene: TRBJ2-3; clone size: many; CDR3 protein: CSAEVGGGTQYF; CDR3 DNA: TGCAGTGCCGAAGTCGGCGGTGGTACGCAGTATTTT
V gene: TRBV3-1; D gene: .; J gene: TRBJ1-2; clone size: .; CDR3 protein: CASSQDIDRRGYGYTF; CDR3 DNA: TGTGCCAGCAGCCAAGATATCGACAGAAGGGGCTATGGCTACACCTTC
V gene: TRBV5-1; D gene: TRBD1; J gene: TRBJ2-7; clone size: .; CDR3 protein: CASSLVLSGGYEQYF; CDR3 DNA: TGCGCCAGCAGCTTGGTGTTATCAGGGGGCTACGAGCAGTACTTC
V gene: TRBV4-3; D gene: .; J gene: TRBJ1-1; clone size: .; CDR3 protein: CASSQDVRPGLGWNTEAFF; CDR3 DNA: TGCGCCAGCAGCCAAGATGTCAGACCTGGTCTGGGCTGGAACACTGAAGCTTTCTTT
V gene: TRBV12-1; D gene: .; J gene: TRBJ1-3; clone size: many; CDR3 protein: CASSRGQGIPNCSSGNTIYF; CDR3 DNA: TGTGCCAGCAGCCGAGGACAGGGAATACCTAACTGCAGCTCTGGAAACACCATATATTTT
V gene: TRBV11-2; D gene: .; J gene: TRBJ2-7; clone size: .; CDR3 protein: CASSPYEVRGYEQYF; CDR3 DNA: TGTGCCAGCAGCCCCTACGAAGTGCGGGGTTACGAGCAGTACTTC
V gene: TRBV12-3/TRBV12-4; D gene: TRBD1; J gene: TRBJ1-2; clone size: .; CDR3 protein: CASSWDRGANYGYTF; CDR3 DNA: TGTGCCAGCAGTTGGGACAGGGGAGCTAACTATGGCTACACCTTC
V gene: TRBV20-1; D gene: .; J gene: TRBJ2-4; clone size: few; CDR3 protein: CSATSLRGSAAKNIQYF; CDR3 DNA: TGCAGTGCTACCTCTTTAAGAGGGTCAGCAGCCAAAAACATTCAGTACTTC
V gene: TRBV7-8; D gene: TRBD1; J gene: TRBJ1-4; clone size: many; CDR3 protein: CASSPWTGDEKLFF; CDR3 DNA: TGTGCCAGCAGCCCCTGGACAGGGGATGAAAAACTGTTTTTT
V gene: TRBV10-3; D gene: .; J gene: TRBJ1-1; clone size: .; CDR3 protein: CAIGPGEGRTEAFF; CDR3 DNA: TGTGCCATCGGACCAGGTGAGGGGAGGACTGAAGCTTTCTTT
V gene: TRBV5-1; D gene: TRBD2; J gene: TRBJ2-3; clone size: few; CDR3 protein: CASSKAGVSTDTQYF; CDR3 DNA: TGCGCCAGCAGCAAAGCGGGGGTTAGTACAGATACGCAGTATTTT
V gene: TRBV7-2; D gene: .; J gene: TRBJ1-3; clone size: .; CDR3 protein: CASSFNPTRCGNTIYF; CDR3 DNA: TGTGCCAGCAGCTTTAACCCCACAAGATGTGGAAACACCATATATTTT
V gene: TRBV20-1; D gene: .; J gene: TRBJ1-1; clone size: many; CDR3 protein: CSARDRAGNTEAFF; CDR3 DNA: TGCAGTGCTAGAGATCGAGCGGGTAACACTGAAGCTTTCTTT
V gene: TRBV7-9; D gene: .; J gene: TRBJ2-3; clone size: few; CDR3 protein: CASKPMGTDTQYF; CDR3 DNA: TGTGCCAGCAAACCTATGGGCACAGATACGCAGTATTTT
V gene: TRBV7-7; D gene: .; J gene: TRBJ2-7; clone size: .; CDR3 protein: CASSQLRVSSYEQYF; CDR3 DNA: TGTGCCAGCAGCCAACTCAGGGTTAGCTCCTACGAGCAGTACTTC
V gene: TRBV10-3; D gene: .; J gene: TRBJ2-5; clone size: few; CDR3 protein: CAISEIDKGGQETQYF; CDR3 DNA: TGTGCCATCAGTGAAATAGACAAGGGTGGACAAGAGACCCAGTACTTC
V gene: TRBV20-1; D gene: .; J gene: TRBJ1-1; clone size: many; CDR3 protein: CSAKGGGVNTEAFF; CDR3 DNA: TGCAGTGCTAAAGGGGGGGGCGTGAACACTGAAGCTTTCTTT
V gene: TRBV24-1; D gene: .; J gene: TRBJ1-4; clone size: .; CDR3 protein: CATSDPRGEGEKLFF; CDR3 DNA: TGTGCCACCAGTGATCCACGAGGGGAAGGCGAAAAACTGTTTTTT
V gene: TRBV3-1; D gene: TRBD1; J gene: TRBJ2-7; clone size: many; CDR3 protein: CASSHVPGQGNEQYF; CDR3 DNA: TGTGCCAGCAGCCATGTCCCGGGACAGGGGAACGAGCAGTACTTC
V gene: TRBV20-1; D gene: .; J gene: TRBJ1-5; clone size: .; CDR3 protein: CSASRGINQPQHF; CDR3 DNA: TGCAGTGCGTCAAGGGGGATCAATCAGCCCCAGCATTTT
V gene: TRBV5-4; D gene: .; J gene: TRBJ1-4; clone size: few; CDR3 protein: CASSSKGHADEKLFF; CDR3 DNA: TGTGCCAGCAGCTCGAAAGGACATGCGGATGAAAAACTGTTTTTT
V gene: TRBV7-7; D gene: .; J gene: TRBJ2-2; clone size: .; CDR3 protein: CASSSSVTRTGELFF; CDR3 DNA: TGTGCTAGCAGCTCATCGGTCACGAGGACCGGGGAGCTGTTTTTT
V gene: TRBV7-2; D gene: TRBD1; J gene: TRBJ2-2; clone size: .; CDR3 protein: CASRDPGQGASGELFF; CDR3 DNA: TGTGCCAGCAGGGATCCGGGACAGGGGGCCTCCGGGGAGCTGTTTTTT
V gene: TRBV27; D gene: TRBD1; J gene: TRBJ1-5; clone size: .; CDR3 protein: CASSGTGGGQPQHF; CDR3 DNA: TGTGCCAGCAGTGGGACAGGGGGCGGGCAGCCCCAGCATTTT
V gene: TRBV6-5; D gene: TRBD1; J gene: TRBJ1-5; clone size: .; CDR3 protein: CASTRTGDQPQHF; CDR3 DNA: TGTGCCAGCACCAGGACAGGGGATCAGCCCCAGCATTTT
V gene: TRBV28; D gene: .; J gene: TRBJ2-1; clone size: many; CDR3 protein: CASSPGAYNEQFF; CDR3 DNA: TGTGCCAGTTCCCCAGGGGCCTACAATGAGCAGTTCTTC
V gene: TRBV7-8; D gene: .; J gene: TRBJ2-7; clone size: .; CDR3 protein: CASSLGSTGYSYEQYF; CDR3 DNA: TGTGCCAGCAGCTTAGGGTCGACAGGTTACTCCTACGAGCAGTACTTC
V gene: TRBV6-6; D gene: .; J gene: TRBJ2-3; clone size: many; CDR3 protein: CASSGISYTQYF; CDR3 DNA: TGTGCCAGCAGTGGGATCTCCTATACGCAGTATTTT
V gene: TRBV5-4; D gene: TRBD2; J gene: TRBJ2-3; clone size: .; CDR3 protein: CASSFGGGRKTDTQYF; CDR3 DNA: TGTGCCAGCAGCTTTGGCGGGGGGCGTAAGACAGATACGCAGTATTTT
V gene: TRBV3-1; D gene: .; J gene: TRBJ1-6; clone size: .; CDR3 protein: CASSQGFNSPLHF; CDR3 DNA: TGTGCCAGCAGCCAGGGATTTAATTCACCCCTCCACTTT